The 21 T cell receptor beta chains below come from one sample, sequenced in a study of long-term antiretroviral therapy in people with HIV. Assay version v3.0 of immunoSEQ was used, and it was run at survey level. This table comes from immunoSEQ multiplex PCR, and its TCRdb copy is limited to in-frame clones, with some not included. Among 20,000 or so clones listed, about four fifths were seen once. Sequenced here: unsorted PBMCs, sampled 0.2 years after starting antiretroviral therapy. These receptor sequences come from a woman aged 25 to 39 with HIV.

V gene TRBV30 combines with J gene TRBJ2-5, with D perhaps being TRBD1 or TRBD2 (5 bases each). CDR3 length: 15 amino acids. Trimming removed 0 bases at V and 3 bases at J, with 14 bases between. The germline gives CDR1 GTSNPN, CDR2 SVGIG (reference sequence). The CDR3 loop is CAWSVRGPQKETQYF. The CDR3 DNA reads as TGTGCCTGGAGTGTAAGGGGACCCCAGAAAGAGACCCAGTACTTC.

This chain links TRBV7-6 with TRBJ2-1; weak D call: TRBD2 (5 bases). V lost 1 base and J 7 bases, leaving 14 bases between the germline ends. The CDR3 consists of 15 residues. CDR1 and CDR2 from the germline V gene are SGHVS and FNYEAQ. The CDR3 DNA sequence: TGTGCCAGCAGCTTAGGGGCGGGCTCCTCAAATGAGCAGTTCTTC. Protein: CASSLGAGSSNEQFF.

J is TRBJ1-3 and V is TRBV6-1; D might be TRBD1 (6 bases). CDR1 and CDR2 from the germline V gene are MNHNS and SASEGT. The V gene lost 6 bases and the J gene lost 8 bases, with 17 bases spanning the gap. The CDR3 spans 14 residues. The chain's CDR3 is CASSHLQGLHTIYF. CDR3 in DNA: TGTGCCAGCAGCCATCTACAGGGCCTACACACCATATATTTT.

The V gene is TRBV7-6, the J gene TRBJ2-3; D perhaps matches TRBD1 (6 bases). This CDR3 has 14 residues. Looked up from germline, CDR1 is SGHVS and CDR2 is FNYEAQ. The V end lost 8 bases, the J end lost 2 bases, and 14 bases lay between the germline ends. CDR3 nucleotide sequence: TGTGCCAGCGCCCGGGACACAACCACAGATACGCAGTATTTT. The encoded protein is CASARDTTTDTQYF.

The DNA of the CDR3 is TGTGCCAGCAGCCCGGGACTCCATCGGGAGACCCAGTACTTC. Protein sequence: CASSPGLHRETQYF. V is TRBV7-2 and J is TRBJ2-5, with a weak D call TRBD2 (6 bases). This CDR3 has 14 amino acids. CDR1 is SGHTA and CDR2 is FQGNSA in the germline V gene. The V end lost 5 bases, the J end lost 5 bases, and 15 bases lay between the germline ends.

The J gene is TRBJ1-1, the V gene TRBV19; TRBD1 matches 7 bases. The germline CDR1 and CDR2 sequences are LNHDA and SQIVND (reference sequence). J gave up 3 bases and V 4 bases, and 8 bases lay outside the gene matches. CDR3 length: 15 amino acids. CDR3 residues: CASSSRGGSYTEAFF. The CDR3 DNA sequence: TGTGCCAGTAGTAGCCGAGGGGGCAGCTACACTGAAGCTTTCTTT.

This chain links TRBV5-6 with TRBJ1-2; a possible D gene is TRBD1 (6 bases). This CDR3 contains 16 residues. Trimming took 3 bases from V and 5 from J, leaving 20 bases between them. Germline assignment: CDR1 SGHDT and CDR2 YYEEEE. CDR3 DNA sequence: TGTGCCAGCAGCTCAAATACCAGGGGACTTCATTATGGCTACACCTTC. Protein sequence: CASSSNTRGLHYGYTF.

The genes are TRBV6-6 and TRBJ2-3, with TRBD2 as a possible D gene (5 bases). Trimming left V 0 bases short and J 3 bases short, with 10 bases between. Germline CDR1 and CDR2: MNHNY and SVGAGI (reference sequence). CDR3 size: 15 residues. The CDR3 DNA reads TGTGCCAGCAGTTACTCGATATCGGGGACAGATACGCAGTATTTT. This translates into CASSYSISGTDTQYF.

This clone was counted a single time. V and J are TRBV2 and TRBJ1-5, with a tentative D call TRBD1 (6 bases). The length of the CDR3 is 15 residues. V lost 8 bases, J lost 5 bases, and 19 bases lay in between. Germline CDR1 and CDR2: SNHLY and FYNNEI. This CDR3 reads CASAQQGTGDQPQHF. DNA of the CDR3: TGTGCCAGCGCCCAGCAGGGGACCGGGGATCAGCCCCAGCATTTT.

This sequence joins TRBV27 and TRBJ1-1, with D tentatively TRBD1 (5 bases). This CDR3 has 14 residues. Trimming stripped 3 bases from V and 3 bases from J, with 11 bases between. Germline CDR1 and CDR2: MNHEY and SMNVEV (reference sequence). CDR3 DNA: TGTGCCAGCAGTTTCGGCGAGGGGTACACTGAAGCTTTCTTT. Protein: CASSFGEGYTEAFF.

The chain carries TRBV6-1 and TRBJ1-4; D is undetermined. CDR1 is MNHNS and CDR2 is SASEGT in the germline V gene. The CDR3 contains 14 residues. The CDR3 is CASLNGATNEKLFF. In DNA form, the CDR3 reads TGTGCGAGCCTAAACGGGGCAACTAATGAAAAACTGTTTTTT.

The chain combines TRBV9 with TRBJ2-5, with TRBD1 identical over 7 bases. V dropped 1 base and J dropped 3; count of bases not matched to a gene: 6. The germline V gene encodes CDR1 SGDLS and CDR2 YYNGEE. The CDR3 totals 15 residues. Here the CDR3 DNA reads TGTGCCAGCAGCGTATCCGGGACAGTAAAAGAGACCCAGTACTTC. It encodes CASSVSGTVKETQYF.

The V and J genes are TRBV5-1 and TRBJ2-6; maybe TRBD1 (6 bases). V was shortened by 3 bases and J by 0 bases, with 19 bases between the two germline ends. This CDR3 region has 19 residues. From germline, CDR1 is SGHRS and CDR2 YFSETQ. The CDR3 loop reads CASSSSSGTRNSGANVLTF. CDR3 bases: TGCGCCAGCAGCTCCTCCTCCGGGACACGGAACTCTGGGGCCAACGTCCTGACTTTC. The entire variable domain, with the rest obtained from reference TRBV5-1 and TRBJ2-6, is as follows: KAGVTQTPRYLIKTRGQQVTLSCSPISGHRSVSWYQQTPGQGLQFLFEYFSETQRNKGNFPGRFSGRQFSNSRSEMNVSTLELGDSALYLCASSSSSGTRNSGANVLTFGAGSRLTVL.

The chain carries TRBV6-6 and TRBJ1-5; D gene uncertain. The CDR3 sequence is 12 residues long. Germline V gene sequence: CDR1 MNHNY, CDR2 SVGAGI (reference sequence). The V and J ends lost 7 bases and 0 bases respectively, with 4 bases between them. The CDR3: CASNLSNQPQHF. The CDR3 nucleotides are TGTGCCAGCAACCTTAGCAATCAGCCCCAGCATTTT.

The genes are TRBV4-1 and TRBJ1-2; 7 bases are shared with TRBD1. V trimming: 2 bases; J trimming: 4 bases; junction bases outside the gene matches: 7. The CDR3 loop spans 15 amino acids. Germline CDR1 and CDR2: MGHRA and YSYEKL. In DNA, the CDR3 is TGCGCCAGCAGCCAAACCGGGACAGCCCCCTATGGCTACACCTTC. As protein: CASSQTGTAPYGYTF.

This clone was seen a few times. The gene calls are TRBV19 and TRBJ1-5, with D perhaps TRBD1 (5 bases). Germline V gives CDR1 LNHDA, CDR2 SQIVND (reference sequence). There are 15 residues in the CDR3. The V gene lost 5 bases and the J gene lost 6 bases, with 17 bases spanning the gap. CDR3 DNA sequence: TGTGCCAGTAGTTCCCGGGACCATCTAGGTCAGCCCCAGCATTTT. Translating gives CASSSRDHLGQPQHF. The full variable domain, completed using reference TRBV19 and TRBJ1-5, is DGGITQSPKYLFRKEGQNVTLSCEQNLNHDAMYWYRQDPGQGLRLIYYSQIVNDFQKGDIAEGYSVSREKKESFPLTVTSAQKNPTAFYLCASSSRDHLGQPQHFGDGTRLSIL.

The chain joins TRBV5-6 to TRBJ2-2, with 9 nucleotides matching TRBD2. Germline V gene lookup returns CDR1 SGHDT and CDR2 YYEEEE. Losses at the gene ends were 4 bases for V and 4 bases for J; bases not matched to a gene: 11. This CDR3 is 17 amino acids long. In DNA, the CDR3 is TGTGCCAGCAGCCCCGAACTGCGGGGGGGCCTCACCGGGGAGCTGTTTTTT. Residues: CASSPELRGGLTGELFF.

As DNA, the CDR3 is TGTGCCAGCAGCTTAAACCCGTTGGCAGCTAACTATGGCTACACCTTC. Translation gives CASSLNPLAANYGYTF. J is TRBJ1-2 and V is TRBV7-9; the D is unclear. Deletions cut 2 bases from V and 0 bases from J, with 13 bases between. CDR3 length equals 16 residues. Looked up from germline, CDR1 is SEHNR and CDR2 is FQNEAQ (reference sequence).

The chain is built from TRBV5-6 and TRBJ1-1; 7 bases fit TRBD1. The trim removed 4 bases at V and 0 bases at J, leaving 6 bases unmatched. The CDR3 is made up of 15 amino acids. CDR1 is SGHDT, CDR2 YYEEEE, per germline. The CDR3 nucleotides read TGTGCCAGCAGCAAGGGACAGAACATGAACACTGAAGCTTTCTTT. This sequence encodes CASSKGQNMNTEAFF.

The rearrangement joins TRBV27 to TRBJ2-1; no firm D call. Germline values: CDR1 MNHEY, CDR2 SMNVEV (reference sequence). The CDR3 sequence is 11 residues long. Trimming removed 1 base at V and 6 bases at J, with 1 base between. The CDR3 region has the DNA TGTGCCAGCAGTTTATTCAATGAGCAGTTCTTC. This codes for CASSLFNEQFF.

This clone was detected only a few times. J is TRBJ1-3 and V is TRBV5-6, with 7 positions matching TRBD1. CDR3 length: 15 residues. The V segment lost 4 bases and the J segment 0 bases; nucleotides outside the gene matches: 4. Germline V gives CDR1 SGHDT, CDR2 YYEEEE. The chain's CDR3 is CASSTGQVSGNTIYF. The CDR3 bases are TGTGCCAGCAGCACCGGACAGGTCTCTGGAAACACCATATATTTT.